This entry lists 29 T cell receptor beta chains sequenced from one sample in a study of CD8 T cells in Susac syndrome (dated by TCRdb to 2018 to 2020). Library creation used the immunoSEQ multiplex PCR assay. RNA was extracted with the RNeasy kit and roughly 0.5 to 1 ug was reverse transcribed using random hexamers. Starting from the raw public reads, TCRdb applied fastp trimming at Q25, assembled clones with MiXCR and retained in-frame beta chains. Merged by CDR3 protein, the rows form single entries marked with the most common genes and DNA. Present in this sample are under 200,000 distinct CDR3 sequences, 94% of which were seen just once. Approximately 0.11% of the sample is held by the ten biggest clonotypes. The sample taken for sequencing was CD4+ T cells from PBMCs. These receptors all stem from a human donor with Susac syndrome.

The V gene is TRBV5-1, the J gene TRBJ2-5; no clear D. This CDR3 is 15 amino acids long. CDR1 and CDR2 (germline): SGHRS, YFSETQ. V lost 1 base to trimming and J lost 0 bases, with 10 bases between them. As DNA, the CDR3 is TGCGCCAGCAGCTTGTTGAACGGGCACCAAGAGACCCAGTACTTC. It yields the protein CASSLLNGHQETQYF.

The chain couples TRBV29-1 to TRBJ2-2; perhaps D is TRBD1 or TRBD2 (5 bases each). The CDR3 contains 12 residues. Germline CDR1 reads SQVTM; CDR2 reads ANQGSEA. Between the trimmed V and J ends, which lost 3 bases and 9 bases, there was a span of 11 bases. CDR3 protein: CSVDGAGRELFF. For the CDR3, the DNA is TGCAGCGTTGACGGGGCAGGCCGGGAGCTGTTTTTT.

This sequence joins TRBV6-6 and TRBJ2-7; TRBD1 agrees at 8 bases. Unmatched junction bases numbered 3, after V lost 0 bases and J lost 2 bases. The CDR3 has 15 amino acids. CDR1 and CDR2 (germline): MNHNY, SVGAGI (reference sequence). The CDR3 region is CASSYSGQGPYEQYF. The CDR3 DNA follows: TGTGCCAGCAGTTACTCCGGACAGGGACCCTACGAGCAGTACTTC.

The count of this clonotype is one. The J gene is TRBJ2-7, the V gene TRBV3-1, with 7 bases aligning to TRBD1. Germline V gene lookup returns CDR1 LGHDT and CDR2 YNNKEL (reference sequence). V was clipped by 3 bases and J by 2 bases; unmatched bases: 10. The CDR3 is 16 amino acids. The CDR3, as DNA: TGTGCCAGCAGCCAGAGGCGGCCAGGGGGTACCTACGAGCAGTACTTC. It encodes CASSQRRPGGTYEQYF.

This sequence joins TRBV18 and TRBJ1-2; 7 nucleotides match TRBD1. With 3 bases clipped from V and 8 bases from J, the junction kept 15 bases outside the gene matches. The CDR3 loop spans 16 amino acids. Germline CDR1 KGHSH, CDR2 LQKENI. CDR3 amino acids: CASSPTGTANFGGYTF. The CDR3 DNA sequence: TGTGCCAGCTCACCCACCGGGACAGCTAACTTTGGCGGCTACACCTTC. The complete variable domain, with remaining parts taken from reference TRBV18 and TRBJ1-2, reads NAGVMQNPRHLVRRRGQEARLRCSPMKGHSHVYWYRQLPEEGLKFMVYLQKENIIDESGMPKERFSAEFPKEGPSILRIQQVVRGDSAAYFCASSPTGTANFGGYTFGSGTRLTVV.

The chain combines TRBV5-1 with TRBJ2-2; 7 positions match TRBD1. The CDR3 extends over 16 amino acids. Looked up from germline, CDR1 is SGHRS and CDR2 is YFSETQ. With V trimmed by 0 bases and J by 0 bases, 2 bases remained unmatched. In DNA, the CDR3 is TGCGCCAGCAGCTTGGCGAGGGGGCCGAACACCGGGGAGCTGTTTTTT. Its protein is CASSLARGPNTGELFF.

J is TRBJ1-2 and V is TRBV18; 7 bases match TRBD1. This CDR3 is built from 15 residues. From germline, CDR1 is KGHSH and CDR2 LQKENI. The V and J ends lost 6 bases and 2 bases, in that order; junction bases with no gene match: 9. The CDR3 sequence is CASSPPGQLNYGYTF. The CDR3 coding sequence is TGTGCCAGCTCGCCTCCGGGACAGCTGAACTATGGCTACACCTTC.

This clonotype was counted a single time. V and J are TRBV3-1 and TRBJ1-5; TRBD1 is a possible D gene (5 bases). Germline CDR1 is LGHDT and CDR2 is YNNKEL (reference sequence). This CDR3 contains 15 residues. Trimming pared 4 bases from V and 10 bases from J, leaving 20 bases between. The CDR3 protein is CASSPSAGVESPQHF. DNA for the CDR3: TGTGCCAGCAGCCCTTCGGCGGGGGTTGAGTCCCCCCAGCATTTT.

The CDR3 DNA follows: TGTGCCAGTAGTATCCAACAGGACGGACATGAAGCTTTCTTT. Amino acids: CASSIQQDGHEAFF. This chain uses TRBV19 with TRBJ1-1, with D perhaps matching TRBD1 (5 bases). Germline CDR1 is LNHDA and CDR2 is SQIVND (reference sequence). V gave up 3 bases and J gave up 7 bases, with 15 bases separating them. The CDR3 runs 14 residues.

V and J are TRBV5-4 and TRBJ2-7; D not resolved. Germline lookup yields CDR1 SGHNT and CDR2 YYREEE (reference sequence). The CDR3 sequence is 13 residues long. The V end was cut by 5 bases, the J end by 3 bases, with 12 bases between. The CDR3 sequence: CASSSLSLYEQYF. CDR3 nucleotide sequence: TGTGCCAGCAGTTCACTTTCCCTCTACGAGCAGTACTTC. The entire variable domain, with the rest obtained from reference TRBV5-4 and TRBJ2-7, is as follows: ETGVTQSPTHLIKTRGQQVTLRCSSQSGHNTVSWYQQALGQGPQFIFQYYREEENGRGNFPPRFSGLQFPNYSSELNVNALELDDSALYLCASSSLSLYEQYFGPGTRLTVT.

This chain joins TRBV7-6 and TRBJ2-3; 9 nucleotides match TRBD2. The germline V gene encodes CDR1 SGHVS and CDR2 FNYEAQ. The CDR3 totals 15 residues. The V gene end was trimmed by 5 bases and the J gene end by 4 bases; junction bases not matched to a gene: 7. This CDR3 reads CASSPRGGRADTQYF. For the CDR3, the DNA is TGTGCCAGCAGCCCGCGGGGGGGGAGAGCAGATACGCAGTATTTT.

The chain is built from TRBV3-1 and TRBJ2-5; the D gene is possibly TRBD2 (5 bases). Trimming left V 4 bases short and J 5 bases short, with 17 bases between. The CDR3 covers 15 residues. Germline lookup yields CDR1 LGHDT and CDR2 YNNKEL (reference sequence). CDR3 sequence (DNA): TGTGCCAGCAGCCCGCGGAGGTGGGCTTTCGAGACCCAGTACTTC. Its protein product is CASSPRRWAFETQYF.

The chain employs TRBV12-3 or TRBV12-4 and TRBJ2-3; D remains ambiguous. This CDR3 has 12 residues. V was pared by 10 bases and J by 4 bases, with 12 bases between. CDR3 nucleotide sequence: TGTGCCATCGCGACATTCGCAGATACGCAGTATTTT. Translated: CAIATFADTQYF.

The chain couples TRBV5-1 to TRBJ2-7, with a possible D match to TRBD1 (6 bases). Trimming cost V 2 bases and J 7 bases, with 19 bases left between them. Per germline, CDR1 SGHRS and CDR2 YFSETQ. The CDR3 is 15 amino acids. Written as DNA, the CDR3 is TGCGCCAGCAGCTTCACCGGGACAAGCACCCTGGAGCAGTACTTC. Translating gives CASSFTGTSTLEQYF.

V is TRBV21-1 and J is TRBJ1-2; whether TRBD1, the table's D call, matches the DNA was not checked. TRBV21-1 is described as a pseudogene. This CDR3 is 15 amino acids long. This chain's CDR3 is CASSHRTGARSGYTF. The CDR3 bases are TGTGCCAGCAGCCATCGGACAGGGGCGAGATCTGGCTACACCTTC.

CDR3 in DNA: TGCAGCGTTGTGGTCGACCGAGACTATGGCTACACCTTC. Translating it yields CSVVVDRDYGYTF. The chain joins TRBV29-1 to TRBJ1-2, with D uncertain. V lost 4 bases and J 3 bases, leaving 12 bases between the germline ends. This CDR3 comprises 13 residues. Germline loops: CDR1 SQVTM, CDR2 ANQGSEA. Together with reference TRBV29-1 and TRBJ1-2, the CDR3 gives the full variable domain: SAVISQKPSRDICQRGTSLTIQCQVDSQVTMMFWYRQQPGQSLTLIATANQGSEATYESGFVIDKFPISRPNLTFSTLTVSNMSPEDSSIYLCSVVVDRDYGYTFGSGTRLTVV.

The chain uses TRBV6-1 and TRBJ1-5; D is uncertain. Per the germline V gene, CDR1 is MNHNS and CDR2 is SASEGT. This CDR3 is built from 12 residues. Trimming removed 7 bases from V and 0 bases from J, with 4 bases in between. The chain's CDR3 is CASKYSNQPQHF. The CDR3 DNA follows: TGTGCCAGCAAATATAGCAATCAGCCCCAGCATTTT.

The V call is TRBV10-3, the J call TRBJ2-7; 8 positions agree with TRBD2. The CDR3 is 13 residues long. Germline-derived CDR1 and CDR2 are ENHRY and SYGVKD. The V gene end was trimmed by 7 bases and the J gene end by 3 bases; junction bases not matched to a gene: 5. The CDR3 loop is CAINLAGGYEQYF. Written as DNA, the CDR3 is TGTGCCATCAACCTAGCGGGCGGCTACGAGCAGTACTTC.

The chain employs TRBV29-1 and TRBJ1-1; unclear D gene. The CDR3 runs 13 residues. Germline V lookup: CDR1 SQVTM, CDR2 ANQGSEA. V dropped 4 bases and J dropped 1 base, with 10 bases sitting between them. The CDR3 region has the DNA TGCAGCGTTGTTTTAGGGCCGAACACTGAAGCTTTCTTT. Translating it yields CSVVLGPNTEAFF.

This chain links TRBV5-6 with TRBJ2-7; possible D gene TRBD1, 5 bases. Germline-derived CDR1 and CDR2 are SGHDT and YYEEEE. Between the trimmed V and J ends, which lost 3 bases and 2 bases, there was a span of 12 bases. The CDR3 has 14 residues. CDR3 sequence reads: CASSSLGRTYEQYF. As DNA, the CDR3 is TGTGCCAGCAGCTCATTGGGGCGGACCTACGAGCAGTACTTC.

The chain links TRBV29-1 to TRBJ1-4, with D perhaps matching TRBD1 (5 bases). The CDR3 is 15 residues long. Deletions cut 6 bases from V and 0 bases from J, with 14 bases between. Germline CDR1 and CDR2: SQVTM and ANQGSEA. CDR3 bases: TGCAGCGTAACTAGGGACGGGACAACTAATGAAAAACTGTTTTTT. Translated: CSVTRDGTTNEKLFF.

This clonotype is a singleton in its sample. V usage is TRBV3-1 and J usage is TRBJ1-6; no firm D call. CDR1 is LGHDT and CDR2 is YNNKEL in the germline V gene (reference sequence). This CDR3 spans 14 amino acids. Deletions cut 4 bases from V and 7 bases from J, with 11 bases between. The CDR3 sequence is CASSPLRLNSPLHF. CDR3 nucleotide sequence: TGTGCCAGCAGCCCTCTCAGGCTGAATTCACCCCTCCACTTT. The full variable domain, its missing parts supplied by reference TRBV3-1 and TRBJ1-6, is DTAVSQTPKYLVTQMGNDKSIKCEQNLGHDTMYWYKQDSKKFLKIMFSYNNKELIINETVPNRFSPKSPDKAHLNLHINSLELGDSAVYFCASSPLRLNSPLHFGNGTRLTVT.

The gene calls are TRBV20-1 and TRBJ2-7, with D possibly matching TRBD2 (6 bases). The germline V gene encodes CDR1 DFQATT and CDR2 SNEGSKA (reference sequence). V lost 6 bases to trimming and J lost 4 bases, with 16 bases between them. The CDR3 runs to 13 residues. CDR3 amino acids: CSADRDSKYEQYF. CDR3 DNA sequence: TGCAGTGCGGATCGGGACTCCAAATACGAGCAGTACTTC.

This chain connects TRBV9 to TRBJ2-2, with 16 bases that match TRBD2. The germline CDR1 and CDR2 sequences are SGDLS and YYNGEE. The CDR3 consists of 18 residues. Trimming cost V 3 bases and J 3 bases; bases outside gene matches: 5. CDR3 nucleotide sequence: TGTGCCAGCAGCGGAGGGACTAGCGGGGGGGCTTACACCGGGGAGCTGTTTTTT. Protein sequence: CASSGGTSGGAYTGELFF. The full variable domain, rest sourced from reference TRBV9 and TRBJ2-2, is DSGVTQTPKHLITATGQRVTLRCSPRSGDLSVYWYQQSLDQGLQFLIQYYNGEERAKGNILERFSAQQFPDLHSELNLSSLELGDSALYFCASSGGTSGGAYTGELFFGEGSRLTVL.

This chain connects TRBV20-1 to TRBJ1-6; tentative D call: TRBD1 (5 bases). CDR3 length: 16 residues. Germline lookup yields CDR1 DFQATT and CDR2 SNEGSKA (reference sequence). V was pared by 3 bases and J by 0 bases, with 12 bases between. Here the CDR3 reads CSASPGGSSYNSPLHF. Here the CDR3 DNA reads TGCAGTGCTAGCCCCGGGGGGAGCTCCTATAATTCACCCCTCCACTTT.

The V and J genes are TRBV20-1 and TRBJ1-2; no clear D gene. CDR1 and CDR2 (germline): DFQATT, SNEGSKA (reference sequence). CDR3 size: 12 residues. Trimming left V 2 bases short and J 7 bases short, with 11 bases between. The DNA of the CDR3 is TGCAGTGCTAGAAAAGGGTATAGTGGCTACACCTTC. Its translation: CSARKGYSGYTF.

This clonotype was seen just once. The rearrangement joins TRBV15 to TRBJ2-5; D is perhaps TRBD2 (7 bases). The V gene's germline CDR1 is LNHNV and CDR2 YYDKDF (reference sequence). V was cut by 3 bases and J by 5 bases, with 16 bases left in between. The CDR3 has 15 residues. The CDR3 region is CATSRDKGGGETQYF. The CDR3 coding sequence is TGTGCCACCAGCAGGGACAAGGGAGGGGGGGAGACCCAGTACTTC.

The chain has TRBV3-1 and TRBJ1-5; D gene uncertain. Germline V gives CDR1 LGHDT, CDR2 YNNKEL (reference sequence). The CDR3 extends over 14 amino acids. Deletions cut 3 bases from V and 2 bases from J, with 8 bases between. The chain's CDR3 is CASSHAMGNQPQHF. CDR3 DNA sequence: TGTGCCAGCAGCCACGCCATGGGCAATCAGCCCCAGCATTTT.

The chain joins TRBV20-1 to TRBJ2-1; 7 bases align to TRBD2. Trimming took 8 bases from V and 8 from J; bases not matched to a gene: 9. Germline loops: CDR1 DFQATT, CDR2 SNEGSKA (reference sequence). This CDR3 has 12 residues. As DNA, the CDR3 is TGCAGTCCCATAGCGGGCTGGGATGAGCAGTTCTTC. Protein product: CSPIAGWDEQFF.